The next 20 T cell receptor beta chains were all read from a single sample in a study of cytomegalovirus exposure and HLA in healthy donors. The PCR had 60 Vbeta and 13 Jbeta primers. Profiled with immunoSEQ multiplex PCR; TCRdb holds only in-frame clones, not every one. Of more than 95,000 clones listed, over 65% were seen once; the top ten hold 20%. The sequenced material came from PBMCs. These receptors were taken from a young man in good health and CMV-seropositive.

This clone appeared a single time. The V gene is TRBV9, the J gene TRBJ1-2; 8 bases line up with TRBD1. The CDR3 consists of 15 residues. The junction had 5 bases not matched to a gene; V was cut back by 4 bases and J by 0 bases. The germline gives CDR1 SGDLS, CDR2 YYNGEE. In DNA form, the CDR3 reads TGTGCCAGCAGCCAGGGACAGGAATCTAACTATGGCTACACCTTC. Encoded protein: CASSQGQESNYGYTF.

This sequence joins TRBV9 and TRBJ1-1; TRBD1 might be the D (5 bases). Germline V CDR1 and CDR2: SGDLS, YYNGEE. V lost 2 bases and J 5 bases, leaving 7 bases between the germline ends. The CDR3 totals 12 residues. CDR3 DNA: TGTGCCAGCAGCGTGGGGGGGACTGAAGCTTTCTTT. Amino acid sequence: CASSVGGTEAFF.

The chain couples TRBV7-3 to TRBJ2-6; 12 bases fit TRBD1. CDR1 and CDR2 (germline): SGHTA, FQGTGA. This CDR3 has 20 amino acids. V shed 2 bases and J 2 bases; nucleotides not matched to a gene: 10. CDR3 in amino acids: CASSLRGPGQGAPGANVLTF. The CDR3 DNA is TGTGCCAGCAGCTTACGTGGGCCGGGACAGGGGGCGCCTGGGGCCAACGTCCTGACTTTC. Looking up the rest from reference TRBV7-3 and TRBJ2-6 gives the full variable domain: GAGVSQTPSNKVTEKGKYVELRCDPISGHTALYWYRQSLGQGPEFLIYFQGTGAADDSGLPNDRFFAVRPEGSVSTLKIQRTERGDSAVYLCASSLRGPGQGAPGANVLTFGAGSRLTVL.

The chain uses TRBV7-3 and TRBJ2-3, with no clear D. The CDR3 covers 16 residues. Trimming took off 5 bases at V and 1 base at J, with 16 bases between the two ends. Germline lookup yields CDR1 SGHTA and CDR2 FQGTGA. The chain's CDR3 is CASSPLEYRGTDTQYF. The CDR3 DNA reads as TGTGCCAGCAGCCCATTAGAATATCGGGGCACAGATACGCAGTATTTT.

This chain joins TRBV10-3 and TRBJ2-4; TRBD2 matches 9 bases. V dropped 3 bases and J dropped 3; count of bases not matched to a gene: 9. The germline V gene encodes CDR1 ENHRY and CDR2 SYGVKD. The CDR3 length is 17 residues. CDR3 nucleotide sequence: TGTGCCATCAGTGACGACGGCGGGGGGGGTGACAAAAACATTCAGTACTTC. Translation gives CAISDDGGGGDKNIQYF.

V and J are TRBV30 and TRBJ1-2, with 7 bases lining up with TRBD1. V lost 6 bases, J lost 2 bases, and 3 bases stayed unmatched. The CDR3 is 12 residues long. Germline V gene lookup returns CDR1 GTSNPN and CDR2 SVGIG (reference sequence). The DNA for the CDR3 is TGTGCCTGCTGGGACAGCAACTATGGCTACACCTTC. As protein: CACWDSNYGYTF.

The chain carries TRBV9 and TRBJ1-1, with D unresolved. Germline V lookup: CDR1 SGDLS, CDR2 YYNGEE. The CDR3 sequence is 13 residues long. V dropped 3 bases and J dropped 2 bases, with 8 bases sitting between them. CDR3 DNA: TGTGCCAGCAGCGCCCCAGGTAACACTGAAGCTTTCTTT. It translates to CASSAPGNTEAFF.

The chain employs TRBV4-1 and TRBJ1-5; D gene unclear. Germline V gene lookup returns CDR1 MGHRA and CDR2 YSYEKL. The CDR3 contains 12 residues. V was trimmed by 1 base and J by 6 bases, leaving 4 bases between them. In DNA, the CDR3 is TGCGCCAGCAGCCAAGGCAGTCAGCCCCAGCATTTT. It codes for CASSQGSQPQHF.

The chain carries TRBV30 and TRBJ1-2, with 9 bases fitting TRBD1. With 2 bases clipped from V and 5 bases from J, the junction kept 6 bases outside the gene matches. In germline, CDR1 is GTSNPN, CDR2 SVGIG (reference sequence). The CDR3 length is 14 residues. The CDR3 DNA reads TGTGCCTGGAGTTCTACAGGGGGCTGGTATGGCTACACCTTC. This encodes CAWSSTGGWYGYTF.

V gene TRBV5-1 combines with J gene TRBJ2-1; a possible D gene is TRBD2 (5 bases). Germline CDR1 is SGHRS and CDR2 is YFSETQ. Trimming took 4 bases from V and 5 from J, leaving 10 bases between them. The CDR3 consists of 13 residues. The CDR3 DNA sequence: TGCGCCAGCAGCACCCTCGGGAACAATGAGCAGTTCTTC. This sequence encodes CASSTLGNNEQFF.

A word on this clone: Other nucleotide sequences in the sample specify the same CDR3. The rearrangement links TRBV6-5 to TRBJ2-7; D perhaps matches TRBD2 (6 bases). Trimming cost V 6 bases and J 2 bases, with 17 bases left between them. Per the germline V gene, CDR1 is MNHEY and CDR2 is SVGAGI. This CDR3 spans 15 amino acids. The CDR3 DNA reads TGTGCCAGCAGCTATAGGCCGTGGGAGGCCTACGAGCAGTACTTC. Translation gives CASSYRPWEAYEQYF.

The CDR3 reads CASSLLSPGNQPQHF. CDR3 DNA: TGTGCCAGCAGTTTGCTCTCTCCGGGGAATCAGCCCCAGCATTTT. The chain is built from TRBV28 and TRBJ1-5; D not resolved. Germline-derived CDR1 and CDR2 are MDHEN and SYDVKM. The ends were cut back, 3 bases at V and 4 bases at J, with 13 bases in the middle. CDR3 length: 15 residues.

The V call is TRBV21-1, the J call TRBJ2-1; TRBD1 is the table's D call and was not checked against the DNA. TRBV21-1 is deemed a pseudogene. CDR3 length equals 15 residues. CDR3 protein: CASSARDRNDNEQFF. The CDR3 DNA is TGTGCCAGCAGCGCCCGGGACAGAAACGACAATGAGCAGTTCTTC.

The CDR3 loop reads CASREGLYTGELFF. CDR3 bases: TGTGCCAGCAGGGAGGGGTTGTACACCGGGGAGCTGTTTTTT. The J gene is TRBJ2-2, the V gene TRBV27; D may be TRBD2 (6 bases). Germline CDR1 and CDR2: MNHEY and SMNVEV (reference sequence). V dropped 6 bases and J dropped 3 bases, with 11 bases sitting between them. CDR3 size: 14 residues.

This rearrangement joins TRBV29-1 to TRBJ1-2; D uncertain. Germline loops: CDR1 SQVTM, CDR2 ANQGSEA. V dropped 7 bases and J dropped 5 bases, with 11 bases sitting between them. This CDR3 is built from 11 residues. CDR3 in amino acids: CSAVSQYGYTF. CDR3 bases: TGCAGCGCCGTCTCACAGTATGGCTACACCTTC.

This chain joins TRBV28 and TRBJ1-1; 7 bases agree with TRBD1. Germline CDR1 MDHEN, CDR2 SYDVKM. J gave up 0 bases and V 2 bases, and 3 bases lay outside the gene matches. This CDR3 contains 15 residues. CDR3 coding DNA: TGTGCCAGCAGTTTAAACAGGGGCATGAACACTGAAGCTTTCTTT. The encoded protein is CASSLNRGMNTEAFF.

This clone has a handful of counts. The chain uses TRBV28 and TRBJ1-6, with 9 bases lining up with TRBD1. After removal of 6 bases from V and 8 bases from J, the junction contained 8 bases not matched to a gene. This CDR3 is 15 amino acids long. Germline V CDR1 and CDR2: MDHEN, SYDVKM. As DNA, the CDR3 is TGTGCCAGCAGACCCCCGGGACAGGGTGATTCACCCCTCCACTTT. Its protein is CASRPPGQGDSPLHF.

In nucleotides, the CDR3 is TGTGCCAGCAGCTTAGAACAGGGAGACACCTACGAGCAGTACTTC. This encodes CASSLEQGDTYEQYF. The J gene is TRBJ2-7, the V gene TRBV11-1, with D possibly matching TRBD1 (6 bases). V lost 1 base and J lost 2, with 12 bases in between. Germline values: CDR1 SGHAT, CDR2 FQDESV (reference sequence). This CDR3 contains 15 residues.

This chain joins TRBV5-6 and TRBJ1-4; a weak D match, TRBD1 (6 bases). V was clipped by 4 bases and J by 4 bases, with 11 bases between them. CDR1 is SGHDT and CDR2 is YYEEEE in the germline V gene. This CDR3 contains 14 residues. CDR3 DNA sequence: TGTGCCAGCAGCGTGGGACATCGTAATGAAAAACTGTTTTTT. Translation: CASSVGHRNEKLFF.

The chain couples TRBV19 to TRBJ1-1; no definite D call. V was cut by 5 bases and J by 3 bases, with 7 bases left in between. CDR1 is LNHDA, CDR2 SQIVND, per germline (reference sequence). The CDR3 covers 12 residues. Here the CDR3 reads CASSEQYTEAFF. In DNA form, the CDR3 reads TGTGCCAGTAGTGAACAGTACACTGAAGCTTTCTTT.